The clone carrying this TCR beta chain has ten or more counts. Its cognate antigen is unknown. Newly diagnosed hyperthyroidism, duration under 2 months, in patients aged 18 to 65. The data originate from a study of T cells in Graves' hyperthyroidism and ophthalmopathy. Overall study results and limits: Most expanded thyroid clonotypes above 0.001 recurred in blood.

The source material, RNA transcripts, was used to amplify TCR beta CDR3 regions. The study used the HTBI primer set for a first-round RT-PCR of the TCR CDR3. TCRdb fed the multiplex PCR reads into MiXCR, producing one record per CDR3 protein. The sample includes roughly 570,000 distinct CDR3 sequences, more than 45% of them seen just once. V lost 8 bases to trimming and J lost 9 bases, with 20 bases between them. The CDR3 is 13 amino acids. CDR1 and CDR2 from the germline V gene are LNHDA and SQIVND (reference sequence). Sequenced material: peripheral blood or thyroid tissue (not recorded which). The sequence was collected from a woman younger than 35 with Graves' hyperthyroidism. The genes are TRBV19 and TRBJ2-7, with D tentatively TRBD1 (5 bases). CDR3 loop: CASLMQGSSVQYF. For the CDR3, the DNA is TGTGCCAGTCTGATGCAGGGATCATCCGTGCAGTACTTC.